The 20 T cell receptor beta chains below all came from one sample that was sequenced in a study of cytomegalovirus exposure and HLA in healthy donors. TCRdb keeps only in-frame clones here, not all; method: immunoSEQ multiplex PCR. This table has around 300,000 clones, 65% to 90% appearing once. Sequencing input: PBMCs. These receptors all come from a woman aged 18-29 years in good health and CMV-seronegative.

This sequence joins TRBV7-2 and TRBJ2-3, with a possible D match to TRBD1 (6 bases). Germline loops: CDR1 SGHTA, CDR2 FQGNSA. The CDR3 has 12 residues. V was pared by 5 bases and J by 11 bases, with 14 bases between. Here the CDR3 DNA reads TGTGCCAGCAGCCCGGCTACGGGACAGCAGTATTTT. Its translation is CASSPATGQQYF.

This clone has just one count. The V gene is TRBV27, the J gene TRBJ2-3; D unresolved. From germline, CDR1 is MNHEY and CDR2 SMNVEV (reference sequence). The CDR3 covers 15 residues. Trimming shortened V by 3 bases and J by 1 base, and 11 bases separated the two germline ends. The CDR3 bases are TGTGCCAGCAGTTTCCAGTATTTGGGCACAGATACGCAGTATTTT. Residues: CASSFQYLGTDTQYF.

The chain carries TRBV2 and TRBJ1-1; D unresolved. This CDR3 comprises 12 residues. V gave up 6 bases and J gave up 3 bases, with 8 bases separating them. Germline-derived CDR1 and CDR2 are SNHLY and FYNNEI. For the CDR3, the DNA is TGTGCCAGCAGCGCTCAGTACACTGAAGCTTTCTTT. Protein sequence: CASSAQYTEAFF.

This chain joins TRBV9 and TRBJ1-2, with 9 bases lining up with TRBD1. Germline-derived CDR1 and CDR2 are SGDLS and YYNGEE. The CDR3 sequence is 14 residues long. V trimming: 6 bases; J trimming: 6 bases; junction bases outside the gene matches: 9. CDR3: CASTFRTGEHGYTF. DNA for the CDR3: TGTGCCAGCACCTTTCGGACAGGGGAGCATGGCTACACCTTC.

This chain joins TRBV6-4 and TRBJ1-1; no firm D call. This CDR3 has 13 amino acids. Germline CDR1 MRHNA, CDR2 SNTAGT. V was cut by 2 bases and J by 4 bases, with 8 bases left in between. Here the CDR3 reads CASSDVAGTEAFF. The CDR3 region has the DNA TGTGCCAGCAGTGACGTTGCGGGCACTGAAGCTTTCTTT.

The chain links TRBV6-1 to TRBJ1-5; the D is unclear. V was trimmed by 2 bases and J by 0 bases, leaving 8 bases between them. Germline assignment: CDR1 MNHNS and CDR2 SASEGT. The CDR3 sequence is 15 residues long. CDR3 nucleotides: TGTGCCAGCAGTGAATATCGAGATAGCAATCAGCCCCAGCATTTT. The encoded protein is CASSEYRDSNQPQHF.

The rearrangement links TRBV27 to TRBJ1-4; 11 nucleotides line up with TRBD1. The V segment lost 5 bases and the J segment 7 bases; nucleotides outside the gene matches: 12. Germline V gene sequence: CDR1 MNHEY, CDR2 SMNVEV (reference sequence). CDR3 length: 17 residues. CDR3 sequence reads: CASSHLGTGGVIEKLFF. CDR3 DNA: TGTGCCAGCAGTCACTTGGGGACAGGGGGGGTTATTGAAAAACTGTTTTTT. Variable domain in full (rest from reference TRBV27 and TRBJ1-4): EAQVTQNPRYLITVTGKKLTVTCSQNMNHEYMSWYRQDPGLGLRQIYYSMNVEVTDKGDVPEGYKVSRKEKRNFPLILESPSPNQTSLYFCASSHLGTGGVIEKLFFGSGTQLSVL.

The chain joins TRBV4-1 to TRBJ1-1, with TRBD1 matching 7 bases. With 6 bases clipped from V and 4 bases from J, the junction kept 17 bases outside the gene matches. The CDR3 sequence is 17 residues long. Germline V gene sequence: CDR1 MGHRA, CDR2 YSYEKL. For the CDR3, the DNA is TGCGCCAGCAGAGCCTCGACAGGGTTCGCGAGAGGCACTGAAGCTTTCTTT. It specifies CASRASTGFARGTEAFF.

The chain employs TRBV11-1 and TRBJ2-7, with D possibly being TRBD1 (6 bases). This CDR3 comprises 14 residues. Trimming shortened V by 5 bases and J by 5 bases, and 16 bases separated the two germline ends. CDR1 is SGHAT and CDR2 is FQDESV in the germline V gene (reference sequence). The CDR3 nucleotides read TGTGCCAGCAGCCGGCCCCAGGGGTACGACGAGCAGTACTTC. It specifies CASSRPQGYDEQYF.

The chain combines TRBV30 with TRBJ2-1, with 8 bases identical to TRBD2. Germline CDR1 and CDR2: GTSNPN and SVGIG (reference sequence). V was pared by 5 bases and J by 8 bases, with 14 bases of the junction left unmatched. This CDR3 region has 15 residues. The CDR3, as DNA: TGTGCCTGGGGTCTCGGAGCGGGAGCTCAGGATGAGCAGTTCTTC. As protein: CAWGLGAGAQDEQFF.

The V call is TRBV5-1, the J call TRBJ2-7; TRBD2 might be the D (5 bases). Germline V CDR1 and CDR2: SGHRS, YFSETQ. This CDR3 is 16 amino acids long. V shed 0 bases and J shed 0 bases, with 13 bases lying between them. CDR3 bases: TGCGCCAGCAGCTTGGATACAGCGGAGAGCTCCTACGAGCAGTACTTC. As protein: CASSLDTAESSYEQYF.

The V and J genes are TRBV5-1 and TRBJ2-7, with D possibly matching TRBD2 (6 bases). V lost 7 bases and J 0 bases, leaving 11 bases between the germline ends. The CDR3 is made up of 13 amino acids. CDR1 is SGHRS and CDR2 is YFSETQ in the germline V gene. CDR3 region: CASGQTSSYEQYF. CDR3 bases: TGCGCCAGCGGGCAGACTAGCTCCTACGAGCAGTACTTC.

The chain employs TRBV12-5 and TRBJ2-2; no clear D gene. The CDR3 consists of 15 residues. Germline CDR1 reads LGHNT; CDR2 reads FRNRAP. Trimming pared 5 bases from V and 3 bases from J, leaving 13 bases between. The CDR3 here is CASGPDLLDTGELFF. The CDR3, as DNA: TGTGCTAGTGGTCCTGATTTACTGGACACCGGGGAGCTGTTTTTT.

V usage is TRBV27 and J usage is TRBJ1-6, with D possibly TRBD1 on 5 matching bases. V lost 0 bases and J 4 bases, leaving 10 bases between the germline ends. The CDR3 loop spans 16 amino acids. In germline, CDR1 is MNHEY, CDR2 SMNVEV (reference sequence). CDR3 nucleotides: TGTGCCAGCAGTTTATCTCAGGGAGGGTATAATTCACCCCTCCACTTT. Translation: CASSLSQGGYNSPLHF.

The genes are TRBV7-9 and TRBJ2-2; TRBD2 matches at 8 bases. Germline loops: CDR1 SEHNR, CDR2 FQNEAQ (reference sequence). The CDR3 is 15 residues long. J lost 2 bases, V lost 6 bases, and 5 bases had no gene match. The CDR3 sequence: CASRILAGNTGELFF. CDR3 nucleotide sequence: TGTGCCAGCAGGATCCTAGCGGGTAACACCGGGGAGCTGTTTTTT.

The genes are TRBV27 and TRBJ2-3; 13 positions agree with TRBD2. Germline CDR1 is MNHEY and CDR2 is SMNVEV (reference sequence). Trimming removed 1 base from V and 8 bases from J; junction bases left unmatched: 6. CDR3 length: 16 amino acids. This chain's CDR3 is CASSLLTSGGATTQYF. CDR3 sequence (DNA): TGTGCCAGCAGTTTATTAACTAGCGGGGGGGCGACTACGCAGTATTTT.

As regards this clone: One junction end does not reproduce the germline sequence, and a read error may be involved. V usage is TRBV18 and J usage is TRBJ1-1; weak D call: TRBD1 (5 bases). The germline V gene has CDR1 KGHSH and CDR2 LQKENI. The CDR3 runs to 15 residues. For the CDR3, the DNA is TGTGCCAGCTCTCCACGACAGTTAATGAACACTGAAGCTTTCTTT. Encoded protein: CASSPRQLMNTEAFF.

The chain employs TRBV7-8 and TRBJ1-5; tentatively, D is TRBD1 (6 bases). This CDR3 spans 15 amino acids. V lost 6 bases and J 9 bases, leaving 21 bases between the germline ends. In germline, CDR1 is SGHVS, CDR2 FQNEAQ. The CDR3 nucleotides read TGTGCCAGCAGGGACAGCCGGGACCCCCTTCGGCCCCAGCATTTT. Residues: CASRDSRDPLRPQHF.

The rearrangement joins TRBV18 to TRBJ2-7; TRBD2 agrees at 9 bases. The ends lost 2 bases at V and 3 bases at J; junction bases unmatched: 5. CDR1 and CDR2 (germline): KGHSH, LQKENI. The CDR3 has 15 amino acids. The CDR3 reads CASSPIAGAHYEQYF. As DNA, the CDR3 is TGTGCCAGCTCACCAATAGCGGGAGCCCACTACGAGCAGTACTTC.

This sequence joins TRBV6-5 and TRBJ2-7; 12 positions match TRBD2. Trimming removed 7 bases from V and 4 bases from J; junction bases left unmatched: 5. CDR3 length: 14 residues. Per germline, CDR1 MNHEY and CDR2 SVGAGI. The CDR3 DNA sequence: TGTGCCAGCATGACTAGCGGGAGTTCTTACGAGCAGTACTTC. Its translation is CASMTSGSSYEQYF.